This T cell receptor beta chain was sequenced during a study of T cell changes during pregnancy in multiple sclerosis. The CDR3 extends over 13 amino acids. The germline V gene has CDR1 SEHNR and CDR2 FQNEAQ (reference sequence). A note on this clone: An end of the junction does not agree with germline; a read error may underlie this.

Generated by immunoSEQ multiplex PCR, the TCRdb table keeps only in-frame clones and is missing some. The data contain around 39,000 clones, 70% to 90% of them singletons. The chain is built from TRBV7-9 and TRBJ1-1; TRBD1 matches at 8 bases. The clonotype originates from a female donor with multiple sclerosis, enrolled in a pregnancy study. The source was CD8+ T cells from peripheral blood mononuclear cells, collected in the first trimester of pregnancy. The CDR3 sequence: CASTSNRGTEAFF. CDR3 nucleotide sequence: TGTGCCAGCACCTCTAACAGGGGGACTGAAGCTTTTTTT.